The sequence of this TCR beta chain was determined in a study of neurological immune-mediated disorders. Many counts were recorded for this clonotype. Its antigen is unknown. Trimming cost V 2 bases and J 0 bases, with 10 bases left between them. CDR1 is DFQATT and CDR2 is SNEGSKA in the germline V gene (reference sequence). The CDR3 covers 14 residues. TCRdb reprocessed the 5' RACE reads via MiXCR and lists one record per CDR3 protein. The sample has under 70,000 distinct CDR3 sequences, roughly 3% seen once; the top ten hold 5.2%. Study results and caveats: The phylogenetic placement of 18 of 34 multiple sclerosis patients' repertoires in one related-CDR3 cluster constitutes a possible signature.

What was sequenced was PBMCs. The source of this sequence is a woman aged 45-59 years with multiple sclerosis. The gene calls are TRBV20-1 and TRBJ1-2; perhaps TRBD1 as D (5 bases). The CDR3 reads CSARQGSSNYGYTF. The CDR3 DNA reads TGCAGTGCTAGACAGGGAAGCTCTAACTATGGCTACACCTTC.